This paragraph reports one TCR beta chain. Sequenced by immunoSEQ multiplex PCR; TCRdb stores in-frame clones only, minus some. This table has 100,000 to 120,000 clones, around four fifths appearing once. The data belong to a study of control samples from healthy donors and cancer patients. V gave up 2 bases and J gave up 5 bases, with 9 bases separating them. CDR1 and CDR2 from the germline V gene are MDHEN and SYDVKM. This CDR3 has 13 residues. The sequence was collected from a woman aged 50 to 60 in good health. The rearrangement uses TRBV28 and TRBJ1-1; D is unclear. The specimen was blood. The CDR3 spells CASSLGVVTEAFF. The CDR3 DNA reads as TGTGCCAGCAGTTTAGGGGTTGTTACTGAAGCTTTCTTT.